The 14 T cell receptor beta chains presented below share a single source sample, sequenced in a study of cytomegalovirus exposure and HLA in healthy donors. Primers: 60 Vbeta forward and 13 Jbeta reverse. TCRdb's copy holds only in-frame clones and misses some; the assay was immunoSEQ multiplex PCR. This sample's clone table lists roughly 69,000 clones. What was sequenced was PBMCs. Receptors were obtained from a woman in her thirties in good health and CMV-seronegative.

The chain combines TRBV6-4 with TRBJ2-2, with a weak D call TRBD2 (5 bases). The CDR3 consists of 14 residues. Germline V lookup: CDR1 MRHNA, CDR2 SNTAGT. Trimming shortened V by 4 bases and J by 4 bases, and 10 bases separated the two germline ends. The CDR3 sequence is CASSARGGTGELFF. CDR3 sequence (DNA): TGTGCCAGCAGTGCTCGGGGTGGCACCGGGGAGCTGTTTTTT.

This chain connects TRBV20-1 to TRBJ2-7; TRBD1 aligns across 7 bases. CDR3 length equals 11 residues. Looked up from germline, CDR1 is DFQATT and CDR2 is SNEGSKA (reference sequence). V lost 5 bases and J lost 4; bases outside the gene matches: 2. The CDR3, as DNA: TGCAGTGCTGGGGGACAGTACGAGCAGTACTTC. It is translated as CSAGGQYEQYF.

V is TRBV6-1 and J is TRBJ2-3; TRBD2 matches at 9 bases. J lost 0 bases, V lost 4 bases, and 2 bases had no gene match. The CDR3 covers 15 residues. The germline V gene encodes CDR1 MNHNS and CDR2 SASEGT. This CDR3 reads CASSASGGSTDTQYF. The CDR3 coding sequence is TGTGCCAGCAGTGCAAGCGGGGGGAGCACAGATACGCAGTATTTT.

J is TRBJ2-7 and V is TRBV27; weak D call: TRBD2 (6 bases). The CDR3 contains 15 residues. V was shortened by 6 bases and J by 5 bases, with 20 bases between the two germline ends. Germline lookup yields CDR1 MNHEY and CDR2 SMNVEV (reference sequence). CDR3 amino acids: CASRGLYHMGDEQYF. CDR3 DNA sequence: TGTGCCAGCAGGGGACTTTACCACATGGGAGACGAGCAGTACTTC.

The chain uses TRBV28 and TRBJ1-3; a weak D match, TRBD1 (5 bases). The ends were cut back, 3 bases at V and 3 bases at J, with 12 bases in the middle. The CDR3 is 15 amino acids. In germline, CDR1 is MDHEN, CDR2 SYDVKM. CDR3 in DNA: TGTGCCAGCAGTTTGCAGGGCACTGGTGGAAACACCATATATTTT. Protein: CASSLQGTGGNTIYF.

V usage is TRBV19 and J usage is TRBJ2-7, with a tentative D call TRBD1 (5 bases). V dropped 2 bases and J dropped 3 bases, with 8 bases sitting between them. CDR1 is LNHDA, CDR2 SQIVND, per germline (reference sequence). This CDR3 region has 13 residues. The CDR3 DNA follows: TGTGCCAGTAGTATAACAGGTCACTACGAGCAGTACTTC. Amino acid sequence: CASSITGHYEQYF.

The chain carries TRBV6-5 and TRBJ1-3; TRBD1 is a possible D gene (6 bases). The V gene lost 9 bases and the J gene lost 2 bases, with 14 bases spanning the gap. Germline V gene data show CDR1 as MNHEY and CDR2 as SVGAGI. The CDR3 has 14 amino acids. CDR3 DNA: TGTGCCAGTACGTCCGAGGGGGCTGGAAACACCATATATTTT. Its translation: CASTSEGAGNTIYF.

The rearrangement joins TRBV5-1 to TRBJ2-2, with TRBD1 matching 8 bases. J was trimmed by 2 bases and V by 5 bases; bases with no gene match: 8. The germline V gene has CDR1 SGHRS and CDR2 YFSETQ. The CDR3 covers 16 residues. The CDR3 nucleotides read TGCGCCAGCAGAGTACGGGGACAGGTCAACACCGGGGAGCTGTTTTTT. Translation: CASRVRGQVNTGELFF.

CDR3 in DNA: TGTGCCTGGGGATGGACAGCGGGGAGGGAGCAGTACTTC. This translates into CAWGWTAGREQYF. The V call is TRBV30, the J call TRBJ2-7, with D maybe TRBD2 (7 bases). Trimming cost V 5 bases and J 7 bases, with 18 bases left between them. CDR1 and CDR2 (germline): GTSNPN, SVGIG (reference sequence). This CDR3 region has 13 residues.

This chain uses TRBV5-4 with TRBJ2-7; D possibly corresponds to TRBD1 (6 bases). CDR1 SGHNT and CDR2 YYREEE come from the germline V gene (reference sequence). The CDR3 runs 14 residues. V was cut by 1 base and J by 0 bases, with 8 bases left in between. CDR3 sequence: CASSLTTGSYEQYF. The CDR3 DNA reads TGTGCCAGCAGCTTGACGACAGGCTCCTACGAGCAGTACTTC.

V gene TRBV11-3 combines with J gene TRBJ2-1; D remains unclear. Germline assignment: CDR1 SGHNT and CDR2 YENEEA. V was clipped by 5 bases and J by 3 bases, with 17 bases between them. This CDR3 has 16 residues. CDR3 loop: CASSLSWPMSYNEQFF. CDR3 nucleotides: TGTGCCAGCAGCCTTAGCTGGCCGATGAGCTACAATGAGCAGTTCTTC.

This chain connects TRBV6-1 to TRBJ2-7; no reliable D call. The length of the CDR3 is 11 residues. The V gene lost 4 bases and the J gene lost 3 bases, with 4 bases spanning the gap. CDR1 MNHNS and CDR2 SASEGT come from the germline V gene. This CDR3 reads CASSGHYEQYF. The CDR3 DNA reads as TGTGCCAGCAGTGGACACTACGAGCAGTACTTC.

The chain couples TRBV4-1 to TRBJ1-1, with TRBD1 matching 10 bases. The CDR3 contains 19 residues. Germline trimming cut 1 base from V and 3 bases from J; bases unmatched to any gene: 14. Germline CDR1 and CDR2: MGHRA and YSYEKL. The CDR3 bases are TGCGCCAGCAGCCAAGGCCCTATTAGACAGGGGGCTAGGTACACTGAAGCTTTCTTT. Its protein product is CASSQGPIRQGARYTEAFF.

V usage is TRBV7-9 and J usage is TRBJ2-7, with TRBD1 matching over 9 bases. Looked up from germline, CDR1 is SEHNR and CDR2 is FQNEAQ (reference sequence). V trimming: 2 bases; J trimming: 7 bases; junction bases outside the gene matches: 6. The CDR3 loop spans 14 amino acids. The CDR3 DNA reads TGTGCCAGCAGCTTATTTTCCGGGACAGGGGAGCAGTACTTC. Translated, it gives CASSLFSGTGEQYF. Full variable domain (outside the CDR3, taken from reference TRBV7-9 and TRBJ2-7): DTGVSQNPRHKITKRGQNVTFRCDPISEHNRLYWYRQTLGQGPEFLTYFQNEAQLEKSRLLSDRFSAERPKGSFSTLEIQRTEQGDSAMYLCASSLFSGTGEQYFGPGTRLTVT.